The rows below give T cell receptor beta chains drawn from one sample of a study of cytomegalovirus exposure and HLA in healthy donors. Measured with immunoSEQ multiplex PCR; TCRdb has only the in-frame clones, and not every one. Here the sample spans roughly 150,000 clones, 80% to 85% being singletons. Source material: PBMCs. These receptors were taken from a young woman in good health and CMV-seronegative. Both conserved end residues are part of each CDR3. The order of the fields is V gene, J gene, clone size, D gene, CDR3 protein, CDR3 DNA. D genes are given only for firm matches. The size of a clone is reported for some rows only, either as once, few or many, or as a class for expanded clones.

v_gene: TRBV5-1
j_gene: TRBJ1-5
abundance: .
d_gene: .
CDR3aa: CASNPLVNYSNQPQHF
CDR3nt: TGCGCCAGCAACCCCCTGGTAAACTATAGCAATCAGCCCCAGCATTTT

v_gene: TRBV6-6
j_gene: TRBJ2-5
abundance: .
d_gene: TRBD2
CDR3aa: CASSDWTSGDRTQYF
CDR3nt: TGTGCCAGCAGTGACTGGACTAGCGGGGATAGGACCCAGTACTTC

v_gene: TRBV5-1
j_gene: TRBJ2-1
abundance: .
d_gene: .
CDR3aa: CASSQGGSSYNEQFF
CDR3nt: TGCGCCAGCTCACAGGGCGGGAGCTCCTACAATGAGCAGTTCTTC

v_gene: TRBV5-1
j_gene: TRBJ2-2
abundance: .
d_gene: .
CDR3aa: CASQRLPLQGFNTGELFF
CDR3nt: TGCGCCAGCCAACGTCTCCCCCTACAGGGTTTCAACACCGGGGAGCTGTTTTTT

v_gene: TRBV29-1
j_gene: TRBJ2-1
abundance: .
d_gene: TRBD2
CDR3aa: CSVDPTGGPYNEQFF
CDR3nt: TGCAGCGTTGACCCCACGGGGGGGCCCTACAATGAGCAGTTCTTC

v_gene: TRBV7-9
j_gene: TRBJ1-1
abundance: .
d_gene: TRBD1
CDR3aa: CASSSRDRNTEAFF
CDR3nt: TGTGCCAGCAGCAGCCGGGACAGGAACACTGAAGCTTTCTTT

v_gene: TRBV7-9
j_gene: TRBJ2-7
abundance: .
d_gene: TRBD1
CDR3aa: CASSLGQASYEQYF
CDR3nt: TGTGCCAGCAGTCTGGGACAGGCCTCCTACGAGCAGTACTTC

v_gene: TRBV28
j_gene: TRBJ1-1
abundance: .
d_gene: TRBD1
CDR3aa: CASSARGRNTEAFF
CDR3nt: TGTGCCAGCAGTGCCAGGGGGCGGAACACTGAAGCTTTCTTT

v_gene: TRBV19
j_gene: TRBJ1-3
abundance: once
d_gene: TRBD1
CDR3aa: CASARGHGNTIYF
CDR3nt: TGTGCCAGTGCGAGGGGGCACGGAAACACCATATATTTT

v_gene: TRBV19
j_gene: TRBJ1-5
abundance: .
d_gene: .
CDR3aa: CASSGAGQPQHF
CDR3nt: TGTGCCAGTAGTGGGGCTGGGCAGCCCCAGCATTTT

v_gene: TRBV5-5
j_gene: TRBJ1-2
abundance: .
d_gene: .
CDR3aa: CASSLGPQANYGYTF
CDR3nt: TGTGCCAGCAGCCTTGGGCCCCAGGCTAACTATGGCTACACCTTC

v_gene: TRBV2
j_gene: TRBJ1-1
abundance: .
d_gene: .
CDR3aa: CASSEIGGYNTEAFF
CDR3nt: TGTGCCAGCAGTGAGATTGGAGGGTATAACACTGAAGCTTTCTTT

v_gene: TRBV7-9
j_gene: TRBJ1-2
abundance: .
d_gene: .
CDR3aa: CASSLAGAGGYTF
CDR3nt: TGTGCCAGCAGCTTAGCAGGGGCCGGTGGCTACACCTTC

v_gene: TRBV9
j_gene: TRBJ1-5
abundance: .
d_gene: TRBD1
CDR3aa: CASSATGRAQPQHF
CDR3nt: TGTGCCAGCAGCGCGACAGGGCGGGCTCAGCCCCAGCATTTT

v_gene: TRBV28
j_gene: TRBJ2-3
abundance: .
d_gene: TRBD2
CDR3aa: CASSLVAGGPTDTQYF
CDR3nt: TGTGCCAGCAGTTTGGTGGCGGGGGGCCCCACAGATACGCAGTATTTT

v_gene: TRBV6-1
j_gene: TRBJ1-5
abundance: .
d_gene: .
CDR3aa: CASSELGKVVVQHF
CDR3nt: TGTGCCAGCAGTGAACTGGGCAAGGTGGTGGTCCAGCATTTT

v_gene: TRBV5-1
j_gene: TRBJ2-1
abundance: .
d_gene: TRBD2
CDR3aa: CASSVAGGPRYEQFF
CDR3nt: TGCGCCAGCAGCGTGGCGGGGGGGCCGAGATATGAGCAGTTCTTC

v_gene: TRBV4-1
j_gene: TRBJ1-1
abundance: .
d_gene: TRBD1
CDR3aa: CASRLDRAPEAFF
CDR3nt: TGTGCCAGCAGGTTGGACAGGGCCCCTGAAGCTTTCTTT

v_gene: TRBV6-5
j_gene: TRBJ1-1
abundance: once
d_gene: .
CDR3aa: CASSYSTGPPKEAFF
CDR3nt: TGTGCCAGCAGTTACAGTACAGGGCCCCCGAAGGAAGCTTTCTTT

v_gene: TRBV6-4
j_gene: TRBJ2-7
abundance: .
d_gene: .
CDR3aa: CPSVYEQYF
CDR3nt: TGTCCGTCAGTCTACGAGCAGTACTTC

v_gene: TRBV19
j_gene: TRBJ1-2
abundance: few
d_gene: TRBD1
CDR3aa: CASSQGQAYGYTF
CDR3nt: TGTGCCAGTAGTCAAGGACAGGCCTATGGCTACACCTTC

v_gene: TRBV9
j_gene: TRBJ2-5
abundance: .
d_gene: .
CDR3aa: CASSRLGYQQETQYF
CDR3nt: TGTGCCAGCAGCAGACTAGGGTATCAACAAGAGACCCAGTACTTC

v_gene: TRBV2
j_gene: TRBJ2-3
abundance: .
d_gene: .
CDR3aa: CASSEVGAFTDTQYF
CDR3nt: TGTGCCAGCAGTGAAGTCGGTGCCTTCACAGATACGCAGTATTTT

v_gene: TRBV27
j_gene: TRBJ2-2
abundance: .
d_gene: .
CDR3aa: CASKREHNTGELFF
CDR3nt: TGTGCCAGCAAGAGGGAGCATAACACCGGGGAGCTGTTTTTT

v_gene: TRBV29-1
j_gene: TRBJ1-2
abundance: .
d_gene: .
CDR3aa: CSVVKTGNRYGYTF
CDR3nt: TGCAGCGTTGTAAAAACAGGGAATCGGTATGGCTACACCTTC

v_gene: TRBV9
j_gene: TRBJ2-1
abundance: .
d_gene: TRBD2
CDR3aa: CASSVGLAGEFMHEQFF
CDR3nt: TGTGCCAGCAGCGTAGGGCTAGCGGGGGAGTTTATGCATGAGCAGTTCTTC

v_gene: TRBV27
j_gene: TRBJ2-4
abundance: .
d_gene: TRBD1
CDR3aa: CASSADRGNIQYF
CDR3nt: TGTGCCAGCAGTGCCGACAGGGGGAACATTCAGTACTTC

v_gene: TRBV27
j_gene: TRBJ2-3
abundance: .
d_gene: TRBD2
CDR3aa: CASSLIAGRITDTQYF
CDR3nt: TGTGCCAGCAGTTTAATAGCGGGGAGAATCACAGATACGCAGTATTTT

v_gene: TRBV11-3
j_gene: TRBJ2-7
abundance: .
d_gene: .
CDR3aa: CASSLSSYGTNLYERYF
CDR3nt: TGTGCCAGCAGCTTATCCTCTTATGGGACAAACCTCTACGAGCGGTACTTC

v_gene: TRBV9
j_gene: TRBJ2-1
abundance: once
d_gene: .
CDR3aa: CASSVGGRDEQFF
CDR3nt: TGTGCCAGCAGCGTAGGGGGGCGCGATGAGCAGTTCTTC

v_gene: TRBV19
j_gene: TRBJ1-5
abundance: .
d_gene: .
CDR3aa: CASSQGSNQPQHF
CDR3nt: TGTGCCAGTAGTCAGGGAAGCAATCAGCCCCAGCATTTT

v_gene: TRBV27
j_gene: TRBJ1-4
abundance: .
d_gene: TRBD1
CDR3aa: CASRSSGTGLREKLFF
CDR3nt: TGTGCCAGCAGGTCCTCCGGGACAGGGCTAAGGGAAAAACTGTTTTTT

v_gene: TRBV13
j_gene: TRBJ1-2
abundance: .
d_gene: .
CDR3aa: CASSFSGTTGDNYGYTF
CDR3nt: TGTGCCAGCAGCTTCTCGGGGACGACAGGCGATAACTATGGCTACACCTTC

v_gene: TRBV28
j_gene: TRBJ1-2
abundance: .
d_gene: TRBD1
CDR3aa: CAIIPGQGDYGYTF
CDR3nt: TGTGCCATCATTCCTGGACAGGGTGACTATGGCTACACCTTC

v_gene: TRBV5-6
j_gene: TRBJ1-2
abundance: .
d_gene: TRBD1
CDR3aa: CASSWDRGRYGYTF
CDR3nt: TGTGCCAGCAGCTGGGACAGGGGGCGTTATGGCTACACCTTC

v_gene: TRBV6-5
j_gene: TRBJ1-2
abundance: .
d_gene: TRBD1
CDR3aa: CASSYSGQGVGGYTF
CDR3nt: TGTGCCAGCAGTTACTCCGGACAGGGGGTAGGTGGCTACACCTTC

v_gene: TRBV13
j_gene: TRBJ1-1
abundance: .
d_gene: .
CDR3aa: CASSLSIPTGTEAFF
CDR3nt: TGTGCCAGCAGCTTATCCATCCCAACGGGCACTGAAGCTTTCTTT

v_gene: TRBV5-1
j_gene: TRBJ2-1
abundance: .
d_gene: .
CDR3aa: CASRIGTWQEQFF
CDR3nt: TGCGCCAGCAGGATAGGGACTTGGCAAGAGCAGTTCTTC

v_gene: TRBV5-1
j_gene: TRBJ1-5
abundance: .
d_gene: .
CDR3aa: CASSVEGSQPQHF
CDR3nt: TGCGCCAGCAGTGTAGAGGGATCTCAGCCCCAGCATTTT

v_gene: TRBV9
j_gene: TRBJ2-7
abundance: .
d_gene: .
CDR3aa: CASSATASYEQYF
CDR3nt: TGTGCCAGCAGCGCGACAGCCTCCTACGAGCAGTACTTC

v_gene: TRBV19
j_gene: TRBJ1-5
abundance: once
d_gene: .
CDR3aa: CASRGGVAAYSNQPQHF
CDR3nt: TGTGCCAGTCGAGGGGGGGTAGCGGCGTATAGCAATCAGCCCCAGCATTTT

v_gene: TRBV5-1
j_gene: TRBJ2-5
abundance: .
d_gene: TRBD1
CDR3aa: CASSLGTGVSGETQYF
CDR3nt: TGCGCCAGCAGCTTGGGGACAGGGGTCTCGGGAGAGACCCAGTACTTC

v_gene: TRBV9
j_gene: TRBJ1-1
abundance: .
d_gene: TRBD1
CDR3aa: CASSAQPVTGRAEAFF
CDR3nt: TGTGCCAGCAGCGCTCAACCCGTGACAGGGCGGGCTGAAGCTTTCTTT

v_gene: TRBV5-1
j_gene: TRBJ2-3
abundance: .
d_gene: TRBD1
CDR3aa: CASSHPAETGRRTDTQYF
CDR3nt: TGCGCCAGCAGCCACCCAGCCGAGACAGGGCGGAGGACAGATACGCAGTATTTT

v_gene: TRBV4-2
j_gene: TRBJ2-5
abundance: few
d_gene: .
CDR3aa: CASSQDWTEILQETQYF
CDR3nt: TGTGCCAGCAGCCAAGATTGGACAGAAATACTTCAAGAGACCCAGTACTTC

v_gene: TRBV9
j_gene: TRBJ2-2
abundance: once
d_gene: .
CDR3aa: CASSVGGTGELFF
CDR3nt: TGTGCCAGCAGCGTAGGAGGAACCGGGGAGCTGTTTTTT

v_gene: TRBV6-5
j_gene: TRBJ1-5
abundance: .
d_gene: TRBD1
CDR3aa: CASSYSADTGDQPQHF
CDR3nt: TGTGCCAGCAGTTACTCGGCAGATACAGGGGATCAGCCCCAGCATTTT

v_gene: TRBV5-1
j_gene: TRBJ2-5
abundance: .
d_gene: .
CDR3aa: CASSLTGGSTHQETQYF
CDR3nt: TGCGCCAGCAGTTTGACTGGGGGCAGCACACATCAAGAGACCCAGTACTTC

v_gene: TRBV10-3
j_gene: TRBJ1-2
abundance: .
d_gene: .
CDR3aa: CAISEAGTPNYGYTF
CDR3nt: TGTGCCATCAGTGAGGCGGGGACCCCTAACTATGGCTACACCTTC

v_gene: TRBV2
j_gene: TRBJ1-2
abundance: .
d_gene: .
CDR3aa: CASRTDSYYGYTF
CDR3nt: TGTGCCAGCAGGACCGACAGCTACTATGGCTACACCTTC

v_gene: TRBV7-2
j_gene: TRBJ2-1
abundance: .
d_gene: TRBD1
CDR3aa: CASSVIQTGYNEQFF
CDR3nt: TGTGCCAGCAGCGTGATACAGACAGGGTACAATGAGCAGTTCTTC

v_gene: TRBV5-1
j_gene: TRBJ2-2
abundance: .
d_gene: .
CDR3aa: CASSLRLGGNTGELFF
CDR3nt: TGCGCCAGCAGCTTGAGGCTAGGTGGGAACACCGGGGAGCTGTTTTTT